This T cell receptor beta chain was sequenced during a study of T-cell reconstitution after alpha-beta-depleted transplantation in children. Study-wide findings and caveats: T cells produced anew were the main source of T-cell counts and diversity one year after transplant. After transplant, at about two months, alpha-beta T cells were reportedly derived from several hundred expanded graft clones. Day-60 TCRbeta diversity that was high in some patients was derived from surviving recipient T cells and thymic progenitors.

V was shortened by 2 bases and J by 12 bases, with 18 bases between the two germline ends. This CDR3 is 14 amino acids long. As it was prepared, the TCRbeta library received unique molecular identifiers. TCRdb re-called the PCR reads with MiXCR, one entry per CDR3 protein. The table lists 300,000 to 400,000 distinct CDR3 sequences, approximately 23% of them singletons. With respect to this clonotype: Its antigen remains unknown.

This chain joins TRBV12-3 or TRBV12-4 and TRBJ2-3; TRBD1 or TRBD2 may be the D gene (5 bases each). The source is a male patient between 5 and 17 years old who had a stem cell transplant for acute lymphoblastic leukemia, so the T cells may come from the graft donor. Material: PBMCs, mostly from graft donor cells, obtained 180 days after TCRalphabeta/CD19-depleted stem cell transplant. The CDR3 sequence: CASSLSDSEGLQYF. The CDR3 coding sequence is TGTGCCAGCAGTTTATCAGATTCCGAGGGGCTCCAGTATTTT.